Sequencing of this T cell receptor beta chain was carried out in a study of beta chain features in type 1 diabetes (dated by TCRdb to the late 2010s). At the level of the whole study: No differences in mean age, gender distribution, total cell number or subset yield were found between patients and healthy donors. Regulatory and stem cell-like memory subsets were isolated from only 8 patients and about eight healthy donors, whereas naive and central memory subsets came from all 30 or so donors. In the study, TCRB repertoires of sorted circulating CD4+ T cell subsets from recently diagnosed type 1 diabetes patients were compared with those of matched healthy donors. A total of 107,917,701 sorted cells were examined across all samples, and the number of cells per subset was strongly correlated with RNA yield.

This clone showed up just a few times. The antigen this receptor binds is unknown. One base away there is no much larger clone; base qualities are not given. Points the paper makes about the study in general: At VDJ recombination sites, type 1 diabetes patients had fewer insertions and more deleted nucleotides, which implies abnormalities in thymic rearrangement. Type 1 diabetes patients showed a moderate but significant shortening of TCRB CDR3 length in all four CD4+ subsets. Sequencing cDNA rather than genomic DNA could over-represent highly expressing activated cells, although activation and CD3 levels did not differ between groups. PCR may preferentially amplify shorter templates, but because patient and control samples were amplified and corrected together, any resulting skew would affect both groups equally. Naive, central memory and regulatory TCRB repertoires appeared to be more similar among patients than among healthy donors. Because the HLA sub-analyses included only small numbers of individuals, any influence of HLA type on TCRB rearrangement was left unresolved.

From the germline V gene (reference sequence), CDR1 is GTSNPN and CDR2 is SVGIG. The CDR3 spans 14 residues, from the cysteine through the phenylalanine. The only DNA kept is the CDR3, 42 bases in frame from the first base. The V and J ends are trimmed by 0 bases and 1 base, leaving 8 bases between them. Each donor gave one peripheral blood draw, averaging roughly 120 mL, which was collected into heparinised tubes. A BD FACSAria II and a panel including CD45RO, CCR7, CD25, CD127, CD95 and CD27 were used to sort naive, central memory, regulatory and stem cell-like memory CD4+ T cells. Purity was above 95% for every sorted population. PBMCs were isolated right away by Lymphoprep density gradient centrifugation and were stained directly, without culture. To minimize batch effects, samples were stained and sorted in pairs, one healthy donor with one patient per experiment. The entire amount of isolated RNA was reverse transcribed using the High Capacity cDNA Reverse Transcription Kit, so the sequenced TCRB transcripts were expressed ones. Naive, central memory and regulatory T cell samples underwent deep immunoSEQ sequencing, averaging about 3.57 million total reads per sample. After sorted cells were lysed in RLT buffer, RNA was extracted with DNase-treated RNeasy Micro or Mini kits, with the choice depending on cell number. To prevent cross-contamination, each cell subset was processed individually, whereas patient and healthy donor samples were processed jointly. The immunoSEQ multiplex PCR was used to amplify TCRB sequences from cDNA, generating 87-bp fragments that spanned the CDR3 region. Amplicons were sequenced on the Illumina HiSeq platform. The paper's data handling went like this. PCR bias was computationally corrected using synthetic template baselines, reads within Hamming distance 2 were collapsed, and singletons that could not be merged were discarded. Reads were aligned against IMGT so that V, D and J genes, CDR3 length and insertions or deletions at six rearrangement sites could be assigned. Clonotype counts were normalized to sorted cell number within each subset before computing true diversity and Gini coefficients with the tcR R package. The overlap coefficient, calculated on TCRB nucleotide sequences, was used to measure repertoire sharing. As a proxy for the pre-selection repertoire, out-of-frame TCRB sequences from naive cells were analyzed. As stored in TCRdb, this immuneACCESS dataset retains in-frame rearrangements with V and J assigned. A fraction of the clones does not appear; measured against another copy, unresolved V genes explain less than half of the discrepancy, and the remainder lacks a known reason. V and J calls and clone size are copied from that table; D and trimming were computed from the DNA. This sample lists over 600,000 clones; approximately 13% were detected once. The leading ten clones occupy around 0.12% of the sample.

The TCR comes from a man aged 30-40 years with type 1 diabetes. This chain joins TRBV30 to TRBJ2-3; the D gene is not confidently resolved. Sample: naive CD4+ T cells from blood. What the cell subset or site label conveys for this sample: true naive CD4+ T cells. The CDR3 in this case is CAWSVQDGTDTQYF. The nucleotide sequence is given as TGTGCCTGGAGTGTCCAAGACGGCACAGATACGCAGTATTTT.